This TCR beta chain is drawn from a study of shared clonotypes between healthy human individuals. In the study overall: Used for every donor were three CD4 naive, three CD4 memory, two CD8 naive and one CD8 memory plate.

Every subset's genomic DNA went evenly onto several immunoSEQ plates. The assay was immunoSEQ multiplex PCR, and TCRdb's table has in-frame clones only and misses some. The sample records some 790,000 clones, approximately 77% being singletons. Study results and limitations: Several donors held about 4.6% of naive CD4 clonotypes in common.

This clone has at least ten counts. Its antigen is unidentified. All donors were Caucasian adults living in Nashville, Tennessee. CDR3 size: 13 residues. The V and J ends lost 5 bases and 8 bases respectively, with 13 bases between them. From germline, CDR1 is LNHDA and CDR2 SQIVND (reference sequence). The receptor's source is a woman in her twenties or thirties in good health. The V call is TRBV19, the J call TRBJ2-1; unclear D gene. Sequencing was performed on memory CD4+ T cells sorted from blood. Noted subset: CD45RA-negative fraction. CDR3 amino acids: CASSYGVGDEQFF. CDR3 DNA: TGTGCCAGTAGTTATGGGGTTGGGGATGAGCAGTTCTTC.